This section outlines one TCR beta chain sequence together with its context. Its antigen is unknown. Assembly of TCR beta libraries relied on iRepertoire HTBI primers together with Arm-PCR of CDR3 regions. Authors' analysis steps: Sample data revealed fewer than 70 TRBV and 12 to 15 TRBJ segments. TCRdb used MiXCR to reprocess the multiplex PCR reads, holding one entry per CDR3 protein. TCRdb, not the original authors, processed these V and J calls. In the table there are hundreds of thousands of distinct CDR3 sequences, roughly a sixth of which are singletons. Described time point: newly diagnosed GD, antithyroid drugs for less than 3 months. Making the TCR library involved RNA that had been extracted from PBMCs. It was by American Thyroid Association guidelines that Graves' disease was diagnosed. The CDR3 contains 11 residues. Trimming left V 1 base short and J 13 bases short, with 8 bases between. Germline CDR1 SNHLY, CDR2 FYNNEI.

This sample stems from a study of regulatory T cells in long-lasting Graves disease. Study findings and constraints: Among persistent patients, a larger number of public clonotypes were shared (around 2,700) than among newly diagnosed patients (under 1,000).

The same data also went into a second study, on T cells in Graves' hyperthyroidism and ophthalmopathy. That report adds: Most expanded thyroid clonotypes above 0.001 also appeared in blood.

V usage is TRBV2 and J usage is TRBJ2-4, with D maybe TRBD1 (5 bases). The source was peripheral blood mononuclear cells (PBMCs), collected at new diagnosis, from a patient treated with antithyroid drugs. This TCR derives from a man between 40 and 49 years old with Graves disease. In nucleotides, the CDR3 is TGTGCCAGCAGTGAAGGACAGCCGCAGTACTTC. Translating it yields CASSEGQPQYF.